The clone carrying this TCR beta chain was seen just once. The DNA is left out, because the CDR3 cannot be placed on it with certainty; the CDR3 is given as TCRdb lists it. Study processing details: Amplified reference gene primers provided the basis for estimating nucleated cell counts. The repertoire was sequenced with immunoSEQ multiplex PCR; TCRdb's copy has only in-frame clones and lacks some. Clone size and V and J calls were adopted from that table, with D and trimming inferred from the DNA. The sample contains 50,000 or so clones, more than 90% of which appear only once. From germline, CDR1 is MNHEY and CDR2 SMNVEV (reference sequence). The CDR3 spans 12 amino acids, including both terminal residues. The data originate from a study of blood T cell repertoires in COVID-19. About the study: Acute-phase and convalescent COVID-19 samples originated in the United States, Italy and Spain. The cDNA or gDNA used as material had been derived from T cells, B-cell-depleted T cells, or PBMCs.

Sequenced material: peripheral blood. V and J are TRBV27 and TRBJ2-7; the DNA was not used to check the table's D call, TRBD2. This TCR was recovered from a human donor in a cohort sampled during active COVID-19. This chain's CDR3 is CASSTSLERQYF.